Below, 27 T cell receptor beta chains from the same sample are listed, as sequenced in a study of shared clonotypes between healthy human individuals. Only in-frame clones appear in the TCRdb table, and some are missing; sequencing was by immunoSEQ multiplex PCR. The data show about 2.5 million clones, with around 92% seen just once and 0.37% held by the top ten. The sample taken for sequencing was naive CD4+ T cells from PBMCs. Subset here: CD45RA+ positively selected. All receptors come from a man between 18 and 29 years old in good health. Some clones in this sample may be carry-over from other donors' samples.

The chain uses TRBV7-2 and TRBJ2-7, with 10 positions matching TRBD1. Unmatched junction bases numbered 7, after V lost 5 bases and J lost 6 bases. There are 14 residues in the CDR3. Germline V gene lookup returns CDR1 SGHTA and CDR2 FQGNSA. This chain's CDR3 is CASSRGQGWGEQYF. The CDR3 coding sequence is TGTGCCAGCAGCCGGGGACAGGGGTGGGGCGAGCAGTACTTC.

This clone was counted once. Other DNA sequences in this sample translate to the same CDR3. The gene calls are TRBV5-5 and TRBJ2-1; D remains unclear. The CDR3 has 15 residues. V lost 3 bases and J 0 bases, leaving 10 bases between the germline ends. Germline V gene sequence: CDR1 SGHKS, CDR2 YYEKEE (reference sequence). Written as DNA, the CDR3 is TGTGCCAGCAGCTCACAAGGAAGCTCCTACAATGAGCAGTTCTTC. The encoded protein is CASSSQGSSYNEQFF.

With respect to this clone: The sample carries other DNA sequences with the same CDR3. The V call is TRBV9, the J call TRBJ2-3; maybe TRBD2 (5 bases). The germline gives CDR1 SGDLS, CDR2 YYNGEE. V was shortened by 0 bases and J by 3 bases, with 11 bases between the two germline ends. CDR3 length: 15 amino acids. The CDR3 sequence: CASSVGGGPTDTQYF. CDR3 nucleotides: TGTGCCAGCAGCGTAGGTGGCGGGCCAACAGATACGCAGTATTTT.

J is TRBJ2-5 and V is TRBV6-5; D may be TRBD1 (6 bases). V lost 6 bases and J lost 7, with 15 bases in between. Germline values: CDR1 MNHEY, CDR2 SVGAGI. The CDR3 extends over 13 amino acids. DNA for the CDR3: TGTGCCAGCAGACGAGACAGGCTCGGGACCCAGTACTTC. As protein: CASRRDRLGTQYF.

The J gene is TRBJ1-2, the V gene TRBV9; D call uncertain. The CDR3 runs 14 residues. Trimming cost V 1 base and J 3 bases, with 10 bases left between them. The V gene's germline CDR1 is SGDLS and CDR2 YYNGEE. The chain's CDR3 is CASSVSGGDYGYTF. The CDR3 nucleotides are TGTGCCAGCAGCGTATCGGGTGGGGACTATGGCTACACCTTC.

The V gene is TRBV7-3, the J gene TRBJ1-1; tentatively, D is TRBD1 (6 bases). V was pared by 2 bases and J by 3 bases, with 7 bases between. The CDR3 consists of 13 residues. Per germline, CDR1 SGHTA and CDR2 FQGTGA. The chain's CDR3 is CASSLGGHTEAFF. CDR3 in DNA: TGTGCCAGCAGCTTAGGGGGCCACACTGAAGCTTTCTTT.

CDR3 sequence: CASTLAGGNNEQFF. The DNA of the CDR3 is TGTGCCAGTACACTAGCGGGAGGAAACAATGAGCAGTTCTTC. The chain combines TRBV14 with TRBJ2-1, with 12 bases identical to TRBD2. The germline V gene has CDR1 SGHDN and CDR2 FVKESK. J was trimmed by 5 bases and V by 9 bases; bases with no gene match: 5. The CDR3 is 14 residues long.

The chain joins TRBV28 to TRBJ1-4; D perhaps matches TRBD1 (6 bases). V lost 2 bases and J lost 10, with 11 bases in between. The germline CDR1 and CDR2 sequences are MDHEN and SYDVKM. The CDR3 loop spans 13 amino acids. The CDR3 is CASSLGGGGKLFF. The CDR3 DNA follows: TGTGCCAGCAGTTTAGGGGGAGGGGGAAAACTGTTTTTT. The variable domain in full, completed from reference TRBV28 and TRBJ1-4, reads DVKVTQSSRYLVKRTGEKVFLECVQDMDHENMFWYRQDPGLGLRLIYFSYDVKMKEKGDIPEGYSVSREKKERFSLILESASTNQTSMYLCASSLGGGGKLFFGSGTQLSVL.

As to this clone: The sample has other DNA sequences that encode this CDR3 too. The chain employs TRBV29-1 and TRBJ2-2; TRBD1 matches 10 bases. The CDR3 runs 12 residues. Germline V CDR1 and CDR2: SQVTM, ANQGSEA. V trimming: 7 bases; J trimming: 5 bases; junction bases outside the gene matches: 1. The CDR3 bases are TGCAGCGGGGACAGGGGAACCGGGGAGCTGTTTTTT. Its translation is CSGDRGTGELFF.

The chain combines TRBV6-5 with TRBJ2-7, with TRBD2 as a possible D gene (7 bases). The CDR3 is 15 amino acids. CDR1 and CDR2 from the germline V gene are MNHEY and SVGAGI. Trimming cost V 6 bases and J 2 bases, with 17 bases left between them. The CDR3 spells CASRPRRGGAYEQYF. The CDR3 DNA follows: TGTGCCAGCAGGCCCCGGAGGGGGGGGGCCTACGAGCAGTACTTC.

The chain carries TRBV5-4 and TRBJ1-4; TRBD1 is a possible D gene (6 bases). Germline CDR1 reads SGHNT; CDR2 reads YYREEE (reference sequence). The CDR3 length is 15 residues. V gave up 4 bases and J gave up 3 bases, with 13 bases separating them. The CDR3 bases are TGTGCCAGCAGCAGGGGGGGGGCAGCTAATGAAAAACTGTTTTTT. Translation: CASSRGGAANEKLFF.

The chain has TRBV5-1 and TRBJ2-2; D is perhaps TRBD2 (6 bases). CDR1 and CDR2 from the germline V gene are SGHRS and YFSETQ. V lost 0 bases and J 7 bases, leaving 16 bases between the germline ends. This CDR3 is 16 amino acids long. The CDR3 is CASSLASGRQGGELFF. In nucleotides, the CDR3 is TGCGCCAGCAGCTTGGCCAGCGGGCGGCAGGGCGGGGAGCTGTTTTTT.

The gene calls are TRBV6-5 and TRBJ1-2; D possibly corresponds to TRBD1 (6 bases). The germline V gene encodes CDR1 MNHEY and CDR2 SVGAGI. V lost 6 bases to trimming and J lost 5 bases, with 16 bases between them. This CDR3 contains 14 residues. CDR3 nucleotides: TGTGCCAGCAGCCCCTCAGGGGCTTTATATGGCTACACCTTC. This gives the protein CASSPSGALYGYTF.

A single count supports this clone. The chain combines TRBV4-1 with TRBJ2-3, with 9 bases that match TRBD2. The germline V gene encodes CDR1 MGHRA and CDR2 YSYEKL. Trimming took 4 bases from V and 4 from J; bases not matched to a gene: 9. This CDR3 contains 16 residues. In DNA, the CDR3 is TGCGCCAGCAGCCCCATAGCGGGAGTAGTCGCAGATACGCAGTATTTT. Encoded protein: CASSPIAGVVADTQYF.

The chain uses TRBV18 and TRBJ2-1; D possibly corresponds to TRBD2 (5 bases). Germline CDR1 and CDR2: KGHSH and LQKENI. The CDR3 runs 16 residues. Trimming cost V 3 bases and J 6 bases, with 18 bases left between them. CDR3 nucleotides: TGTGCCAGCTCACCCGCAATAATGACTACGGGCAATGAGCAGTTCTTC. Translated, it gives CASSPAIMTTGNEQFF.

This clone was seen just once. The chain carries TRBV30 and TRBJ1-2; possible D gene TRBD1, 5 bases. The CDR3 has 15 amino acids. CDR1 and CDR2 (germline): GTSNPN, SVGIG (reference sequence). Trimming removed 4 bases from V and 8 bases from J, with 23 bases in between. This CDR3 is CAWTTGTTIYGGYTF. The DNA for the CDR3 is TGTGCCTGGACCACCGGGACCACTATATACGGCGGCTACACCTTC.

The chain is built from TRBV28 and TRBJ2-5, with unresolved D. Per the germline V gene, CDR1 is MDHEN and CDR2 is SYDVKM. This CDR3 has 14 residues. V lost 5 bases, J lost 5 bases, and 15 bases lay in between. The CDR3 loop reads CASSPAGVGETQYF. As DNA, the CDR3 is TGTGCCAGCAGTCCCGCCGGTGTGGGGGAGACCCAGTACTTC.

This chain uses TRBV11-2 with TRBJ2-7; 7 bases agree with TRBD1. This CDR3 region has 13 residues. Per the germline V gene, CDR1 is SGHAT and CDR2 is FQNNGV. V shed 8 bases, J shed 5 bases, and the junction held 9 bases outside the gene matches. CDR3 DNA sequence: TGTGCCAGCGCCCAGACAGGGAGCCACGAGCAGTACTTC. Protein sequence: CASAQTGSHEQYF.

The J gene is TRBJ2-1, the V gene TRBV28; 16 bases are shared with TRBD2. The V and J ends lost 5 bases and 15 bases, in that order; junction bases with no gene match: 7. This CDR3 comprises 14 residues. Germline V lookup: CDR1 MDHEN, CDR2 SYDVKM. The CDR3 DNA sequence: TGTGCCAGCAGTCCTCCGGGACTAGCGGGAGGGCCGTTCTTC. As protein: CASSPPGLAGGPFF.

The chain is built from TRBV7-8 and TRBJ2-2, with TRBD1 matching 9 bases. This CDR3 is built from 16 residues. V trimming: 5 bases; J trimming: 1 base; junction bases outside the gene matches: 5. Per germline, CDR1 SGHVS and CDR2 FQNEAQ. CDR3 region: CASSRLDRGNTGELFF. The CDR3 nucleotides are TGTGCCAGCAGCCGCCTGGACAGGGGGAACACCGGGGAGCTGTTTTTT.

This chain connects TRBV12-5 to TRBJ2-3, with D hard to call. The CDR3 is 12 amino acids. From germline, CDR1 is LGHNT and CDR2 FRNRAP. The V and J ends lost 4 bases and 4 bases respectively, with 6 bases between them. The CDR3: CASGSGADTQYF. DNA of the CDR3: TGTGCTAGTGGTTCTGGGGCAGATACGCAGTATTTT.

For this clone: The identical CDR3 is also encoded by other nucleotide sequences in the sample. V usage is TRBV6-1 and J usage is TRBJ1-5, with D possibly being TRBD1 (5 bases). The CDR3 has 15 amino acids. V was pared by 1 base and J by 2 bases, with 9 bases between. The germline CDR1 and CDR2 sequences are MNHNS and SASEGT. The CDR3 is CASSEGGLGNQPQHF. The CDR3 DNA reads TGTGCCAGCAGTGAAGGGGGGTTAGGCAATCAGCCCCAGCATTTT.

V gene TRBV6-5 combines with J gene TRBJ2-7, with 8 bases that match TRBD2. Per germline, CDR1 MNHEY and CDR2 SVGAGI. V trimming: 5 bases; J trimming: 5 bases; junction bases outside the gene matches: 5. This CDR3 has 13 residues. This CDR3 is CASSSGSSNEQYF. CDR3 nucleotides: TGTGCCAGCAGTAGCGGGAGTAGCAACGAGCAGTACTTC.

The J gene is TRBJ1-1, the V gene TRBV9, with D hard to call. Germline lookup yields CDR1 SGDLS and CDR2 YYNGEE. Trimming shortened V by 4 bases and J by 2 bases, and 9 bases separated the two germline ends. The CDR3 has 13 residues. The DNA of the CDR3 is TGTGCCAGCAGCCAGAGGGATAACACTGAAGCTTTCTTT. It encodes CASSQRDNTEAFF.

The chain combines TRBV11-2 with TRBJ2-7; tentative D call: TRBD1 (7 bases). The CDR3 loop spans 16 amino acids. V dropped 2 bases and J dropped 0 bases, with 14 bases sitting between them. Germline V gene data show CDR1 as SGHAT and CDR2 as FQNNGV. The CDR3 here is CASSLFGQEGSYEQYF. The CDR3 nucleotides read TGTGCCAGCAGCTTATTTGGACAGGAGGGCTCCTACGAGCAGTACTTC.

This chain links TRBV7-9 with TRBJ1-1; 9 bases agree with TRBD1. The CDR3 consists of 15 residues. Germline V lookup: CDR1 SEHNR, CDR2 FQNEAQ (reference sequence). V was pared by 1 base and J by 5 bases, with 5 bases of the junction left unmatched. This CDR3 reads CASSLVRTGDTEAFF. The CDR3 DNA reads as TGTGCCAGCAGCTTAGTCCGGACAGGGGATACTGAAGCTTTCTTT.

The V gene is TRBV6-5, the J gene TRBJ2-3; D unclear. Deletions cut 0 bases from V and 6 bases from J, with 13 bases between. This CDR3 is 15 amino acids long. Germline CDR1 is MNHEY and CDR2 is SVGAGI. CDR3 sequence reads: CASSYSAIRVDTQYF. The DNA of the CDR3 is TGTGCCAGCAGTTACTCCGCAATCCGTGTGGATACGCAGTATTTT.